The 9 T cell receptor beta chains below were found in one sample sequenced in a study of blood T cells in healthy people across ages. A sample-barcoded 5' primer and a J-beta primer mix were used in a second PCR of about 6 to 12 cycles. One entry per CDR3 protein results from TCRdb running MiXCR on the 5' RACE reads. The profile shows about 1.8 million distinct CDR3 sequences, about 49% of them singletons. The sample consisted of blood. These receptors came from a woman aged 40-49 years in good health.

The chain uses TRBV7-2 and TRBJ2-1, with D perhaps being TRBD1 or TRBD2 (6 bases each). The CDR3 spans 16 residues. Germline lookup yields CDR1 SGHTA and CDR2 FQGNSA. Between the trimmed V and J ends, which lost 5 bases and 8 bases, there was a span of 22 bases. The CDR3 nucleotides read TGTGCCAGCAGCCCCCGGTCCGGGGGCCGAGGGGATGAGCAGTTCTTC. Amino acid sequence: CASSPRSGGRGDEQFF. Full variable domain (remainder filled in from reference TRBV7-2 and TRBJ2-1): GAGVSQSPSNKVTEKGKDVELRCDPISGHTALYWYRQSLGQGLEFLIYFQGNSAPDKSGLPSDRFSAERTGGSVSTLTIQRTQQEDSAVYLCASSPRSGGRGDEQFFGPGTRLTVL.

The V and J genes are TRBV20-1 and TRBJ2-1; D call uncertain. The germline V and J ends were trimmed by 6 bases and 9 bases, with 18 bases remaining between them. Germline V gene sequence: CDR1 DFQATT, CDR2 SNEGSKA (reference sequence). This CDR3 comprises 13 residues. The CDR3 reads CSAPLNPVSEQFF. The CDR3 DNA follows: TGCAGTGCCCCACTCAATCCAGTCAGTGAGCAGTTCTTC.

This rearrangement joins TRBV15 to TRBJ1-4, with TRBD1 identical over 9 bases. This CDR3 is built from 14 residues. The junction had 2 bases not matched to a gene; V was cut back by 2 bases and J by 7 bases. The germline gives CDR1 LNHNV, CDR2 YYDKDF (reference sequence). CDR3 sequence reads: CATSRLGQGEKLFF. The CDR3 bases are TGTGCCACCAGCAGACTGGGACAGGGTGAAAAACTGTTTTTT.

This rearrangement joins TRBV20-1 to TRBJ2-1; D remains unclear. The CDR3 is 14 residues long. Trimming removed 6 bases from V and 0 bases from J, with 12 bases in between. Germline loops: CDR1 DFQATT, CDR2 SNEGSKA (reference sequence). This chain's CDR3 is CSAFPPYSYNEQFF. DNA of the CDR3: TGCAGTGCCTTTCCCCCTTACTCCTACAATGAGCAGTTCTTC.

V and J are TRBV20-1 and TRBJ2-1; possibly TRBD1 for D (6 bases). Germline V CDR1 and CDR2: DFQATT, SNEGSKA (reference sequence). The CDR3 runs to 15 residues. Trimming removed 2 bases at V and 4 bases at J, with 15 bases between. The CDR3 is CSARPGRGKYNEQFF. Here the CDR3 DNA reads TGCAGTGCTAGACCGGGCAGGGGTAAATACAATGAGCAGTTCTTC.

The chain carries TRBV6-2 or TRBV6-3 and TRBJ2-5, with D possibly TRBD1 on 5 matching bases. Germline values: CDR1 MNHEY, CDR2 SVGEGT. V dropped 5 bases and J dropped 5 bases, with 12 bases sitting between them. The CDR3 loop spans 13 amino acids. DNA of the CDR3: TGTGCCAGCAGTCACGACAGTTGGGAGACCCAGTACTTC. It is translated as CASSHDSWETQYF.

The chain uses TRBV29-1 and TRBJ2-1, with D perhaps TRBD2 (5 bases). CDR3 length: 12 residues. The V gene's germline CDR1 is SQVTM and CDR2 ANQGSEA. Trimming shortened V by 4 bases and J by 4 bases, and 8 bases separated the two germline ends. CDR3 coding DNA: TGCAGCGTTGTCGGGGATTACAATGAGCAGTTCTTC. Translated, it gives CSVVGDYNEQFF.

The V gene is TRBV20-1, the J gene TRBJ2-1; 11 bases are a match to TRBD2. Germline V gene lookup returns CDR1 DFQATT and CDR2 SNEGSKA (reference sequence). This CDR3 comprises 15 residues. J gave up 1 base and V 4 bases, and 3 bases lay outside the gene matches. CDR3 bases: TGCAGTGCTACGTCTAGCGGGAGGTCCTACAATGAGCAGTTCTTC. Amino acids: CSATSSGRSYNEQFF.

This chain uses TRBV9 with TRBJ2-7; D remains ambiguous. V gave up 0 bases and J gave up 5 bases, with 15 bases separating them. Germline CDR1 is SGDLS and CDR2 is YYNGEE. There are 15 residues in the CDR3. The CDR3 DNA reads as TGTGCCAGCAGCGTAGGAGGTCGTCAGACCAACGAGCAGTACTTC. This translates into CASSVGGRQTNEQYF.